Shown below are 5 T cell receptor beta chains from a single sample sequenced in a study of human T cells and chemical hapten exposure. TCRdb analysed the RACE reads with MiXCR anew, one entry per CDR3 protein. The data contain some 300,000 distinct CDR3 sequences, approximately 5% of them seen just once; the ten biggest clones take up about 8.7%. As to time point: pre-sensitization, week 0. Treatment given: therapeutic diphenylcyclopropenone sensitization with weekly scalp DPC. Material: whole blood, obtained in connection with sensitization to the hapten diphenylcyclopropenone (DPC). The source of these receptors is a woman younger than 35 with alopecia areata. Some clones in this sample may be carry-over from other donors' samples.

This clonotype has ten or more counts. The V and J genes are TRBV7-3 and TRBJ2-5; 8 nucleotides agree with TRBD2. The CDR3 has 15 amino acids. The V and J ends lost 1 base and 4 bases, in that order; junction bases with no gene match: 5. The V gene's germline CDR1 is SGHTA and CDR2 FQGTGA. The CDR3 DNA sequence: TGTGCCAGCAGCTTAAACCCCAGCGGGGGAGAGACCCAGTACTTC. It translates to CASSLNPSGGETQYF. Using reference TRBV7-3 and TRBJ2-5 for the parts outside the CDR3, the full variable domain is GAGVSQTPSNKVTEKGKYVELRCDPISGHTALYWYRQSLGQGPEFLIYFQGTGAADDSGLPNDRFFAVRPEGSVSTLKIQRTERGDSAVYLCASSLNPSGGETQYFGPGTRLLVL.

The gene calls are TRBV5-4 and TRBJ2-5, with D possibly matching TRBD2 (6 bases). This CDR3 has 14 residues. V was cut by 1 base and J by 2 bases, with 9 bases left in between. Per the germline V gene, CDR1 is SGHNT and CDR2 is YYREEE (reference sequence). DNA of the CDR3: TGTGCCAGCAGCTTGCGGGGGATTCAAGAGACCCAGTACTTC. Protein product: CASSLRGIQETQYF. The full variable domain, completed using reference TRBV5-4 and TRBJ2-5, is ETGVTQSPTHLIKTRGQQVTLRCSSQSGHNTVSWYQQALGQGPQFIFQYYREEENGRGNFPPRFSGLQFPNYSSELNVNALELDDSALYLCASSLRGIQETQYFGPGTRLLVL.

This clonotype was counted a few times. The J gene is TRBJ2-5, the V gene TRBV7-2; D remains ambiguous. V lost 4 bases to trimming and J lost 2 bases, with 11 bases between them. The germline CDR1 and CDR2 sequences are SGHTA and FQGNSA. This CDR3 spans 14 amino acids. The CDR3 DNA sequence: TGTGCCAGCAGCTCCGGACCGATACAAGAGACCCAGTACTTC. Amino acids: CASSSGPIQETQYF.

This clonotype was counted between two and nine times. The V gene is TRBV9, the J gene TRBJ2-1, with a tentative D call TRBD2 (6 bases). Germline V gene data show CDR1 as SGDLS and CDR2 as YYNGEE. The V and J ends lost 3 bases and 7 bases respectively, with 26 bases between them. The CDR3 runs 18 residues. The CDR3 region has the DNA TGTGCCAGCAGCGAGGAGGCCGGCGGGGACCTACTGTATAATGAGCAGTTCTTC. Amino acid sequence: CASSEEAGGDLLYNEQFF.

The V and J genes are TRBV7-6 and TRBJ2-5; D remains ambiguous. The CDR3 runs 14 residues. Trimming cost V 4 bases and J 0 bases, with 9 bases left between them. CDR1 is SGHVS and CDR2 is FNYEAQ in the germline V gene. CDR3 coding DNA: TGTGCCAGCAGCTCTACAGTAAACCAAGAGACCCAGTACTTC. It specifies CASSSTVNQETQYF.